The rows below give T cell receptor beta chains drawn from one sample of a study of molecular identifiers for immune sequencing clone quantification. A single record per CDR3 protein comes from TCRdb applying MiXCR to the PCR reads. The data show 460,000 or so distinct CDR3 sequences, about 25% seen once. Material: naive CD8+ T cells from blood, with Jurkat cell RNA spiked in. The source is a human donor in good health. Some libraries in this study had Jurkat cell RNA spiked in. The CDR3 runs from the conserved cysteine through the conserved F or W. The D gene is left open where the match is weak. Clone size is given for some rows only: seen once, a few or many times, or a class if the clone is expanded.

TRBD2	few	TRBV12-3/TRBV12-4	TRBJ2-4	TGTGCCAGCAAAAAAACTAGCGGGGGCTTAAACATTCAGTACTTC	CASKKTSGGLNIQYF
NA	few	TRBV7-2	TRBJ2-7	TGTGCCAGCAGCTATAATAGCGGACCCGAGGAGCAGTACTTC	CASSYNSGPEEQYF
TRBD2	NA	TRBV20-1	TRBJ2-5	TGCAGTGCTAGAGCTAGCGGGGTAGGAGAGACCCAGTACTTC	CSARASGVGETQYF
NA	NA	TRBV13	TRBJ2-6	TGTGCCAGCAGCGCCCGGGATTTCAACGTCCTGGCTTTC	CASSARDFNVLAF
TRBD2	many	TRBV7-2	TRBJ2-1	TGTGCCAGCAGCTTAGGGCAGCGGGAGCCCTACAATGAGCAGTTCTTC	CASSLGQREPYNEQFF
NA	few	TRBV19	TRBJ2-2	TGTGCCAGCGGACTAACCGGGGAGCTGTTTTTT	CASGLTGELFF
TRBD1	many	TRBV6-1	TRBJ2-7	TGTGCCAGCACCGTCGTTGGGACAGGGACCGAGCAGTACTTC	CASTVVGTGTEQYF
NA	many	TRBV6-5	TRBJ1-1	TGTGCCAGCAGTTACTCCACAGGGTTGGAAGCTTTCTTT	CASSYSTGLEAFF
NA	few	TRBV2	TRBJ2-4	TGTGCCAGTGCCGGGCGGAGGGCAAACATTCAGTACTTC	CASAGRRANIQYF
TRBD2	NA	TRBV15	TRBJ2-3	TGTGCCACCAGCAGAGGACTAGCGGGGGGGGGGCATACGCAGTATTTT	CATSRGLAGGGHTQYF
NA	NA	TRBV29-1	TRBJ1-6	TGCAGCGTTGAAGAAGGATATAATTCACCCCTCCAATTT	CSVEEGYNSPLQF
NA	NA	TRBV19	TRBJ1-6	TGTGCCAGTAGTATATTTGGACAGTATAATTCACCCCTCCACTTT	CASSIFGQYNSPLHF
NA	many	TRBV6-5	TRBJ2-7	TGTGCCAGCAGAGTTAGGGGAACCTACGAGCAGTACTTC	CASRVRGTYEQYF
TRBD2	NA	TRBV27	TRBJ2-3	TGTGACAGCAGTCCCCGACTAGCAGCTCCAGATACGCAGTATTTT	CDSSPRLAAPDTQYF
TRBD1	NA	TRBV19	TRBJ1-5	TGTGCCAGTAGGACAGGGGTAGGAGATACGCAGCATTTT	CASRTGVGDTQHF
TRBD1	many	TRBV5-1	TRBJ2-1	TGCGCCAGCAGCTGGACAGGGCCGGAGGAGCAGTTCTTC	CASSWTGPEEQFF
TRBD2	few	TRBV13	TRBJ2-2	TGTGCCAGCAGCCACGACCCAAGCGGGAACCCTAACACCGGGGAGCTGTTTTTT	CASSHDPSGNPNTGELFF
TRBD1	few	TRBV30	TRBJ2-3	TGTGCGATGGACAGGCCTGACCCAGATACGCAGTATTTT	CAMDRPDPDTQYF
NA	NA	TRBV13	TRBJ2-7	TGTGCCAGCAGCTTAGACAGGGTCGAGCAGCACTTC	CASSLDRVEQHF
TRBD1	once	TRBV6-6	TRBJ2-7	TGTGCCAGCAGGAAGACAGGGGTGGGATCCTACGGGCAGTACTTC	CASRKTGVGSYGQYF